This TCR beta chain was sequenced during a study of cytomegalovirus exposure and HLA in healthy donors. Study results and caveats: As confirmed in vitro, a few CMV-associated chains were specific for CMV antigens. Association of a missense DCLRE1C variant with TCR beta V- and J-gene trimming was reported in a later analysis.

The PCR employed 60 Vbeta primers together with 13 Jbeta primers. Per the original data handling: Unique TCR beta chains numbered roughly 80 million in a later analysis, with around 10 million shared. The assay was immunoSEQ multiplex PCR, and TCRdb's table has in-frame clones only and misses some. V and J calls and clone size are copied from that table; D and trimming were computed from the DNA. The sample has 150,000 to 200,000 clones, less than 80% seen once. The table lists this clone with a few counts. Its target is not known. Sequencing was performed on PBMCs. The source is a man aged 40-55 years in good health and CMV-seronegative.

CDR3 protein: CASSMREGTDTQYF. The CDR3 region has the DNA TGTGCCAGTAGTATGAGGGAAGGCACAGATACGCAGTATTTT. The chain employs TRBV19 and TRBJ2-3; tentatively, D is TRBD2 (5 bases). With 3 bases removed from V and 1 base from J, the gap between germline ends came to 8 bases. The length of the CDR3 is 14 residues. Germline CDR1 and CDR2: LNHDA and SQIVND (reference sequence).